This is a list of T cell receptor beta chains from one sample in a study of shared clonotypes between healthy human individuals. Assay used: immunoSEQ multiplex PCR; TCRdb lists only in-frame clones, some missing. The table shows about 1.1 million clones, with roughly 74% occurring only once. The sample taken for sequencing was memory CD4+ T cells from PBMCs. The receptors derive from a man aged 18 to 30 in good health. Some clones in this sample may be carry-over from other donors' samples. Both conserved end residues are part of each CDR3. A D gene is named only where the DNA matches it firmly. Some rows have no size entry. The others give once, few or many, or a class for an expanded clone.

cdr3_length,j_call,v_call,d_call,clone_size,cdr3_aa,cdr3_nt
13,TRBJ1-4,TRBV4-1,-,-,CASSQVTPEKLFF,TGCGCCAGCAGCCAAGTAACTCCAGAAAAACTGTTTTTT
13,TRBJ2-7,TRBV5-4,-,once,CASSLMGSYEQYF,TGTGCCAGCAGCTTGATGGGGTCCTACGAGCAGTACTTC
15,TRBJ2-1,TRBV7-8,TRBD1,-,CASSLGGHNYNEQFF,TGTGCCAGCAGCCTAGGGGGCCATAACTACAATGAGCAGTTCTTC
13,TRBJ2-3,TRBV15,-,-,CATSPTPRDTQYF,TGTGCCACCAGCCCGACCCCCCGAGATACGCAGTATTTT
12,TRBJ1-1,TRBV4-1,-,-,CASSQPTGKAFF,TGCGCCAGCAGCCAGCCGACTGGGAAAGCTTTCTTT
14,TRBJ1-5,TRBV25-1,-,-,CASSPPRGDQPQHF,TGTGCCAGCAGCCCCCCTCGAGGGGATCAGCCCCAGCATTTT
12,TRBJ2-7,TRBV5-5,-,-,CASSPSGAGEYF,TGTGCCAGCAGCCCATCAGGGGCCGGGGAGTACTTC
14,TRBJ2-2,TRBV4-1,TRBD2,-,CASKPGGNTGELFF,TGCGCCAGCAAGCCGGGAGGGAACACCGGGGAGCTGTTTTTT
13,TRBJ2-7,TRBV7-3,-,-,CASSLRRGGEQYF,TGTGCCAGCAGCTTAAGGAGGGGCGGTGAGCAGTACTTC
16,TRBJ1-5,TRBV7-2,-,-,CASSLGQAGSNQPQHF,TGTGCCAGCAGCTTAGGTCAGGCCGGGAGCAATCAGCCCCAGCATTTT
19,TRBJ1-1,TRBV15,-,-,CATSRLTPLGTGLNTEAFF,TGTGCCACCAGCAGACTTACTCCCCTGGGGACGGGATTGAACACTGAAGCTTTCTTT
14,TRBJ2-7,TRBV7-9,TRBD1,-,CASSWGTGEGEQYF,TGTGCCAGCAGCTGGGGGACAGGGGAGGGAGAGCAGTACTTC
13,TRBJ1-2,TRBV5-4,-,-,CASSPDRFYGYTF,TGTGCCAGCAGCCCTGACAGATTCTATGGCTACACCTTC
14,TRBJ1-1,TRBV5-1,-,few,CASSLQQMNTEAFF,TGCGCCAGCAGCTTGCAACAGATGAACACTGAAGCTTTCTTT
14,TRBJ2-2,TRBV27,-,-,CASSLIGNTGELFF,TGTGCCAGCAGTTTAATTGGAAACACCGGGGAGCTGTTTTTT
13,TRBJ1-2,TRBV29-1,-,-,CSVEAHPNYGYTF,TGCAGCGTTGAGGCCCACCCTAACTATGGCTACACCTTC
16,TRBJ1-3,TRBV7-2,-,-,CASSLAGRRSGNTIYF,TGTGCCAGCAGCTTAGCAGGCCGACGCTCTGGAAACACCATATATTTT
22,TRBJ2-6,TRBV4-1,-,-,CASSQRELGGSGGLLGANVLTF,TGCGCCAGCAGCCAACGTGAGTTGGGGGGCAGCGGTGGTCTTCTTGGGGCCAACGTCCTGACTTTC
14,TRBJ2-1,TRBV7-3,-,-,CASSLLTRVTEQFF,TGTGCCAGCAGCTTATTGACCAGGGTGACCGAGCAGTTCTTC
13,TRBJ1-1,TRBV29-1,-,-,CSVGRGLNTEAFF,TGCAGCGTTGGTCGGGGCCTGAACACTGAAGCTTTCTTT
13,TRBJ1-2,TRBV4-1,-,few,CASSPVTDYGYTF,TGCGCCAGCAGCCCTGTGACGGACTATGGCTACACCTTC
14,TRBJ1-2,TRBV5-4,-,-,CASSGGAAGEGYTF,TGTGCCAGCAGCGGAGGAGCCGCCGGGGAGGGCTACACCTTC